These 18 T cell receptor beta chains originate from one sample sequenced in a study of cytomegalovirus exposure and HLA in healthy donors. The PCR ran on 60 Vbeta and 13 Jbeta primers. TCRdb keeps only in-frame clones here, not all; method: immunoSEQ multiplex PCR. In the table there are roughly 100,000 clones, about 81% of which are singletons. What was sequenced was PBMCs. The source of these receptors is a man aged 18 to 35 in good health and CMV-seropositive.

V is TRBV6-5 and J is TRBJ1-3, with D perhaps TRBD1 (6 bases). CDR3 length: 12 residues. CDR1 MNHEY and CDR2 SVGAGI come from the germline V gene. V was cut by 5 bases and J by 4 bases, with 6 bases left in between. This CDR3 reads CASSTGGNTIYF. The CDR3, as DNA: TGTGCCAGCAGTACAGGGGGAAACACCATATATTTT.

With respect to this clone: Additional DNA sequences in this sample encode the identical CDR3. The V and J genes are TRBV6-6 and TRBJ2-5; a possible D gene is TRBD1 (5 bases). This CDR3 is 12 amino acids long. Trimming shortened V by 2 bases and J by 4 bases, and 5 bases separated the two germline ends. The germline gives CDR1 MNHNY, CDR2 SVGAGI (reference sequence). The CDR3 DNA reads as TGTGCCAGCAGTTACAGGGGAGAGACCCAGTACTTC. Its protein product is CASSYRGETQYF.

In DNA form, the CDR3 reads TGTGCCAGCAGTTCCACGCTAGCGGGGGGGCGAGAGACCCAGTACTTC. Its translation is CASSSTLAGGRETQYF. The chain uses TRBV28 and TRBJ2-5, with TRBD2 identical over 12 bases. CDR1 and CDR2 from the germline V gene are MDHEN and SYDVKM. V shed 4 bases and J 4 bases; nucleotides not matched to a gene: 7. The CDR3 has 16 amino acids.

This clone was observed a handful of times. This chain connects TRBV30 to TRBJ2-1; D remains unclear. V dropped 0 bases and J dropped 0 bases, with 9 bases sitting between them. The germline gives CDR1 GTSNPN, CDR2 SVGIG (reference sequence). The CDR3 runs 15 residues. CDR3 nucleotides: TGTGCCTGGAGTGTGAGGTATAGCTCCTACAATGAGCAGTTCTTC. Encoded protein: CAWSVRYSSYNEQFF.

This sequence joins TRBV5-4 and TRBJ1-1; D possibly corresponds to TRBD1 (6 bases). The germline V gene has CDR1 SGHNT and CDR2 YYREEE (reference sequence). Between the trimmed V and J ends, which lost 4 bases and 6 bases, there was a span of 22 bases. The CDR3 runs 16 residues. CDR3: CASSDLNRVGVAEAFF. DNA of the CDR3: TGTGCCAGCAGCGACCTTAACAGGGTGGGGGTCGCTGAAGCTTTCTTT. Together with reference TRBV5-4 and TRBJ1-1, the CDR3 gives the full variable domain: ETGVTQSPTHLIKTRGQQVTLRCSSQSGHNTVSWYQQALGQGPQFIFQYYREEENGRGNFPPRFSGLQFPNYSSELNVNALELDDSALYLCASSDLNRVGVAEAFFGQGTRLTVV.

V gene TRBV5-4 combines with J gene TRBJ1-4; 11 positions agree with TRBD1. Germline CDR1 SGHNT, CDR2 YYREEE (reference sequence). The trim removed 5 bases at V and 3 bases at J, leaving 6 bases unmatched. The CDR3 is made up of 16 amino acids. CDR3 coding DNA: TGTGCCAGCAGACAGGGACAGGGGGAGGCTAATGAAAAACTGTTTTTT. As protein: CASRQGQGEANEKLFF. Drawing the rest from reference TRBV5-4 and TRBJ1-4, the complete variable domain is ETGVTQSPTHLIKTRGQQVTLRCSSQSGHNTVSWYQQALGQGPQFIFQYYREEENGRGNFPPRFSGLQFPNYSSELNVNALELDDSALYLCASRQGQGEANEKLFFGSGTQLSVL.

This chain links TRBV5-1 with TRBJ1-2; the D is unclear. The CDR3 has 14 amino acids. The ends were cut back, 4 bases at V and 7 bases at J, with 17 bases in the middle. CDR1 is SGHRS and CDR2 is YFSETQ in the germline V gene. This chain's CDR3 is CASSDYQLPSGYTF. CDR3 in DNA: TGCGCCAGCAGCGATTATCAGTTACCCTCTGGCTACACCTTC.

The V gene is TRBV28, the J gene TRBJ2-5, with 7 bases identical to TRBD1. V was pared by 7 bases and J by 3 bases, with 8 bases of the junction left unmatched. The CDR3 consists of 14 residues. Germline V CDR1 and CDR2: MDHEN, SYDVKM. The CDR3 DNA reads TGTGCCAGCAAAAGCCGACAGGGTAAAGAGACCCAGTACTTC. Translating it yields CASKSRQGKETQYF. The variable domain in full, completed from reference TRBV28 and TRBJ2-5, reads DVKVTQSSRYLVKRTGEKVFLECVQDMDHENMFWYRQDPGLGLRLIYFSYDVKMKEKGDIPEGYSVSREKKERFSLILESASTNQTSMYLCASKSRQGKETQYFGPGTRLLVL.

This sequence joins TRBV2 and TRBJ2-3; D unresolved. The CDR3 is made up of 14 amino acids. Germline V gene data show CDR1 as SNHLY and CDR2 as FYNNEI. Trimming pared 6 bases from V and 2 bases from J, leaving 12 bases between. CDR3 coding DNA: TGTGCCAGCAGGGCTACGACTGCCACAGATACGCAGTATTTT. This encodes CASRATTATDTQYF. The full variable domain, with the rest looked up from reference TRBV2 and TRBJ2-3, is EPEVTQTPSHQVTQMGQEVILRCVPISNHLYFYWYRQILGQKVEFLVSFYNNEISEKSEIFDDQFSVERPDGSNFTLKIRSTKLEDSAMYFCASRATTATDTQYFGPGTRLTVL.

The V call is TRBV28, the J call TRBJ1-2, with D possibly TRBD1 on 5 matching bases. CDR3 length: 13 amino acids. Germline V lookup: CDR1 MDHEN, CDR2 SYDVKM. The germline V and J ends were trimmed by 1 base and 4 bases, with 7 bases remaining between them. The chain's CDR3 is CASSLLTAYGYTF. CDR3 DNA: TGTGCCAGCAGTTTATTGACAGCCTATGGCTACACCTTC.

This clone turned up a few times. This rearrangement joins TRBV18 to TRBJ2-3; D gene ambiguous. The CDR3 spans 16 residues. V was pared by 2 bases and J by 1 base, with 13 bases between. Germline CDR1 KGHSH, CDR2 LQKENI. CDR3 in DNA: TGTGCCAGCTCACCATTCGCGATTCAGGGCACAGATACGCAGTATTTT. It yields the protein CASSPFAIQGTDTQYF.

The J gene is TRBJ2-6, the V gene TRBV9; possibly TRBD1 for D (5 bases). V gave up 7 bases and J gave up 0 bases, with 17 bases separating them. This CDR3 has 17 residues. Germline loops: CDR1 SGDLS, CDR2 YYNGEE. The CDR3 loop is CASDSYTRASGANVLTF. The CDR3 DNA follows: TGTGCCAGCGACAGTTATACGAGAGCCTCTGGGGCCAACGTCCTGACTTTC.

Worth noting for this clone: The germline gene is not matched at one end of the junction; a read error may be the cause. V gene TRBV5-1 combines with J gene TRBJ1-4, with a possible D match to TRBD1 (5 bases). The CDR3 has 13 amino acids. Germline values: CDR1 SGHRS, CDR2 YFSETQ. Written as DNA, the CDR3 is TGCGCCAGCAGCAAGGGGACTACTGAAAAACTGTTTTTT. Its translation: CASSKGTTEKLFF.

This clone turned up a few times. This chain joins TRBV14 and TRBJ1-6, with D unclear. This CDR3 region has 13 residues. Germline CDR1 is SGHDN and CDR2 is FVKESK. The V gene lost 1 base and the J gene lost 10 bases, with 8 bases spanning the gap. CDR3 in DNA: TGTGCCAGCAGCCAAGTCAGGAACTCACCCCTCCACTTT. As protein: CASSQVRNSPLHF.

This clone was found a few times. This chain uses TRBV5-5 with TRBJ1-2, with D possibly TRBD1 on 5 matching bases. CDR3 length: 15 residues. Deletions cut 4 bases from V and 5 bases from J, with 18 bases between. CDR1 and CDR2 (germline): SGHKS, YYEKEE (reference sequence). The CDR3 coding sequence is TGTGCCAGCAGCCCCACGGTAGGGGATAGATATGGCTACACCTTC. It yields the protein CASSPTVGDRYGYTF.

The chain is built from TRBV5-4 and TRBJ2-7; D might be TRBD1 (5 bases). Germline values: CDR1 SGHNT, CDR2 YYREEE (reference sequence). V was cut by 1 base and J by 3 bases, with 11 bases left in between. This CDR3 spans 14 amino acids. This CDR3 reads CASSLRAGNYEQYF. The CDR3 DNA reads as TGTGCCAGCAGCTTGCGGGCAGGGAACTACGAGCAGTACTTC.

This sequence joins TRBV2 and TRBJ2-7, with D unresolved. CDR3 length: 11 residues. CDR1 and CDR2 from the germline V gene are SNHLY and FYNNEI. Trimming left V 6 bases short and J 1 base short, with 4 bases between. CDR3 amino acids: CASRQSYEQYF. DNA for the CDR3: TGTGCCAGCAGACAGTCCTACGAGCAGTACTTC.

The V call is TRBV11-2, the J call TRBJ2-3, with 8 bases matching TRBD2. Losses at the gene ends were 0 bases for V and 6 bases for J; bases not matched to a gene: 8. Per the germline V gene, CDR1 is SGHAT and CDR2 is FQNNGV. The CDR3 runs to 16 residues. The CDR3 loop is CASSLDPGLVADTQYF. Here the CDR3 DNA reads TGTGCCAGCAGCTTAGACCCGGGACTAGTTGCCGATACGCAGTATTTT.